These 2 T cell receptor beta chains were all obtained from the same sample, sequenced in a study of CD8 T cells in Susac syndrome. An amount of RNA that ranged from 0.5 to 1 ug was reverse transcribed with random hexamers. TCRdb passed the immunoSEQ multiplex PCR reads through MiXCR, listing each CDR3 protein once. The table has 150,000 to 200,000 distinct CDR3 sequences, 90% to 97% seen once; the top ten hold about 0.093%. Sequencing was performed on CD4+ T cells from PBMCs. Receptor source: a human donor with multiple sclerosis.

The rearrangement joins TRBV6-5 to TRBJ1-2, with a possible D match to TRBD1 (6 bases). The CDR3 is 13 residues long. V was shortened by 0 bases and J by 8 bases, with 10 bases between the two germline ends. CDR1 is MNHEY, CDR2 SVGAGI, per germline. Here the CDR3 reads CASSYSTGGGYTF. The CDR3 DNA sequence: TGTGCCAGCAGTTACTCGACAGGAGGGGGCTACACCTTC.

The chain employs TRBV2 and TRBJ2-5, with D perhaps TRBD1 (6 bases). This CDR3 has 14 residues. Germline CDR1 SNHLY, CDR2 FYNNEI. Trimming took off 7 bases at V and 1 base at J, with 13 bases between the two ends. The CDR3 here is CASITGQPQETQYF. The DNA for the CDR3 is TGTGCCAGCATAACAGGACAGCCCCAAGAGACCCAGTACTTC.